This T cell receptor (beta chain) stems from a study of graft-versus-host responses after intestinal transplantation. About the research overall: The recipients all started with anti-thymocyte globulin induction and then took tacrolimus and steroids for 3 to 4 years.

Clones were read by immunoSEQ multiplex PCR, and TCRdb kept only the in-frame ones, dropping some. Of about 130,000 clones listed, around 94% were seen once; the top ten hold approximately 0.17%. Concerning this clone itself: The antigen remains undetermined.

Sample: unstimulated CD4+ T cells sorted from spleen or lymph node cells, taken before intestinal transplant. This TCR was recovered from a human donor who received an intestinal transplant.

Here the CDR3 DNA reads TGTGCCAGCAGCTTATTTGAGACCCAGTACTTC. Amino acids: CASSLFETQYF. The rearrangement joins TRBV5-4 to TRBJ2-5; the D is unclear. V lost 2 bases and J lost 5, with 4 bases in between. From germline, CDR1 is SGHNT and CDR2 YYREEE (reference sequence). The CDR3 extends over 11 amino acids.